In its sample, the clone carrying this T cell receptor beta chain was seen many times. The sample belongs to a study of Graves' ophthalmopathy and Graves' hyperthyroidism. Researchers took RNA transcripts and amplified TCR beta CDR3 regions from them. Scientists carried out first-round RT-PCR using HTBI primers and then a second-round multiplex PCR. TCRdb re-analysed the multiplex PCR reads in MiXCR, keeping a single row per CDR3 protein. This table holds roughly 300,000 distinct CDR3 sequences, roughly 15% found once. This CDR3 region has 11 residues. Germline-derived CDR1 and CDR2 are MNHEY and SVGEGT. Trimming left V 7 bases short and J 4 bases short, with 7 bases between.

This receptor was taken from an adult man with Graves' ophthalmopathy. The genes are TRBV6-2 or TRBV6-3 and TRBJ2-5; no clear D. Sequencing was carried out using peripheral blood. Here the CDR3 DNA reads TGTGCCAGCACAAACGGAGAGACCCAGTACTTC. Protein product: CASTNGETQYF.